The 28 T cell receptor beta chains reported below all come from one sample, sequenced in a study of technical replicates of blood from a handful of donors. TCRdb's copy holds only in-frame clones and misses some; the assay was immunoSEQ multiplex PCR. The table lists more than 90,000 clones, approximately 96% of them singletons, with around 0.3% in the top ten. The sample was T cells isolated from PBMCs. Every receptor here comes from a human donor in good health.

The CDR3: CASSPLPGPYEQYF. CDR3 DNA sequence: TGTGCCAGCAGCCCCCTCCCTGGGCCCTACGAGCAGTACTTC. The chain has TRBV11-1 and TRBJ2-7; D unresolved. The CDR3 spans 14 residues. V was cut by 5 bases and J by 2 bases, with 13 bases left in between. In germline, CDR1 is SGHAT, CDR2 FQDESV (reference sequence).

The chain recombines TRBV10-3 with TRBJ1-4, with 7 bases that match TRBD1. CDR3 length: 13 amino acids. V lost 10 bases, J lost 6 bases, and 8 bases stayed unmatched. Germline CDR1 ENHRY, CDR2 SYGVKD. The CDR3 is CATRGTAYEKLFF. DNA for the CDR3: TGTGCCACTCGGGGGACAGCATATGAAAAACTGTTTTTT.

This sequence joins TRBV11-2 and TRBJ2-1; unclear D gene. This CDR3 has 15 residues. Germline V gene sequence: CDR1 SGHAT, CDR2 FQNNGV. V was clipped by 0 bases and J by 0 bases, with 6 bases between them. This chain's CDR3 is CASSLEFSSYNEQFF. DNA for the CDR3: TGTGCCAGCAGCTTAGAGTTCAGCTCCTACAATGAGCAGTTCTTC.

Here the CDR3 reads CASRSTGGAFGYTF. In DNA form, the CDR3 reads TGTGCCAGCAGGTCCACAGGGGGCGCGTTTGGCTACACCTTC. V is TRBV27 and J is TRBJ1-2; 9 bases align to TRBD1. CDR1 is MNHEY and CDR2 is SMNVEV in the germline V gene (reference sequence). The CDR3 spans 14 residues. After removal of 6 bases from V and 7 bases from J, the junction contained 9 bases not matched to a gene.

V is TRBV7-3 and J is TRBJ2-7; TRBD2 is a possible D gene (6 bases). Germline CDR1 is SGHTA and CDR2 is FQGTGA. This CDR3 spans 14 amino acids. V lost 5 bases, J lost 4 bases, and 15 bases lay in between. CDR3 residues: CASSARETGYEQYF. In DNA form, the CDR3 reads TGTGCCAGCAGCGCCCGGGAGACCGGGTACGAGCAGTACTTC.

The V gene is TRBV15, the J gene TRBJ2-3, with 7 bases lining up with TRBD2. CDR1 LNHNV and CDR2 YYDKDF come from the germline V gene (reference sequence). CDR3 length: 16 residues. V lost 1 base, J lost 3 bases, and 7 bases stayed unmatched. The CDR3 DNA reads as TGTGCCACCAGCAGAGGAGGCAGGGAGGGAACAGATACGCAGTATTTT. It yields the protein CATSRGGREGTDTQYF.

The gene calls are TRBV6-6 and TRBJ2-3; 9 nucleotides agree with TRBD1. This CDR3 has 14 residues. Trimming took 6 bases from V and 7 from J; bases not matched to a gene: 8. The germline V gene encodes CDR1 MNHNY and CDR2 SVGAGI (reference sequence). Written as DNA, the CDR3 is TGTGCCAGCAGGACCCGGGACAGGGTACATACGCAGTATTTT. Its protein product is CASRTRDRVHTQYF.

This sequence joins TRBV30 and TRBJ2-1, with 8 bases fitting TRBD2. Per germline, CDR1 GTSNPN and CDR2 SVGIG (reference sequence). V lost 4 bases, J lost 0 bases, and 8 bases stayed unmatched. This CDR3 spans 16 amino acids. The DNA of the CDR3 is TGTGCCTGGACTGACGAGCGGGAGAGCTCCTACAATGAGCAGTTCTTC. Its protein product is CAWTDERESSYNEQFF.

The genes are TRBV4-3 and TRBJ2-7; D is ambiguous. Between the trimmed V and J ends, which lost 0 bases and 3 bases, there was a span of 6 bases. Germline-derived CDR1 and CDR2 are LGHNA and YSLEER. The CDR3 is 13 amino acids. The CDR3 is CASSQEAFYEQYF. The CDR3 DNA reads TGCGCCAGCAGCCAAGAGGCCTTCTACGAGCAGTACTTC.

V usage is TRBV5-5 and J usage is TRBJ1-5; 7 bases map to TRBD1. This CDR3 is 13 amino acids long. The germline V gene has CDR1 SGHKS and CDR2 YYEKEE (reference sequence). With 4 bases clipped from V and 4 bases from J, the junction kept 2 bases outside the gene matches. CDR3 residues: CASSTQGNQPQHF. The DNA of the CDR3 is TGTGCCAGCAGCACACAGGGGAATCAGCCCCAGCATTTT.

The chain joins TRBV19 to TRBJ2-1; 10 nucleotides agree with TRBD2. The CDR3 loop spans 16 amino acids. V lost 5 bases and J lost 7; bases outside the gene matches: 11. In germline, CDR1 is LNHDA, CDR2 SQIVND (reference sequence). The CDR3 DNA reads TGTGCCAGTAGTTCTCATAGTAGCGGGAGGCTTAATGAGCAGTTCTTC. Translating it yields CASSSHSSGRLNEQFF.

This chain uses TRBV7-9 with TRBJ2-1; the match to TRBD2 covers 9 bases. V trimming: 2 bases; J trimming: 1 base; junction bases outside the gene matches: 6. This CDR3 comprises 17 residues. Germline assignment: CDR1 SEHNR and CDR2 FQNEAQ (reference sequence). The CDR3 sequence: CASSLKTAGGSYNEQFF. The DNA for the CDR3 is TGTGCCAGCAGCTTAAAAACGGCGGGAGGGTCCTACAATGAGCAGTTCTTC.

The chain joins TRBV6-5 to TRBJ1-2; 8 nucleotides agree with TRBD1. Unmatched junction bases numbered 5, after V lost 2 bases and J lost 9 bases. Germline CDR1 is MNHEY and CDR2 is SVGAGI. The length of the CDR3 is 13 residues. This chain's CDR3 is CASSYGGQGSYTF. The CDR3 nucleotides are TGTGCCAGCAGTTACGGTGGACAGGGCAGCTACACCTTC.

The chain carries TRBV21-1 and TRBJ1-4; the D segment call TRBD1 is taken from the table without a DNA check. TRBV21-1 is listed as a pseudogene. The CDR3 has 15 amino acids. The CDR3: CASSARQRPIEKLFF. DNA of the CDR3: TGTGCCAGCAGCGCGCGACAGCGTCCTATTGAAAAACTGTTTTTT.

The chain is built from TRBV6-5 and TRBJ1-1; weak D call: TRBD1 (5 bases). Trimming cost V 2 bases and J 0 bases, with 7 bases left between them. The CDR3 runs 14 residues. Per germline, CDR1 MNHEY and CDR2 SVGAGI. The CDR3 DNA is TGTGCCAGCAGTTACCAGGGTTTGAACACTGAAGCTTTCTTT. The encoded protein is CASSYQGLNTEAFF.

The V and J genes are TRBV7-2 and TRBJ2-3; 11 nucleotides align to TRBD2. The CDR3 runs 18 residues. Germline CDR1 SGHTA, CDR2 FQGNSA. Losses at the gene ends were 2 bases for V and 1 base for J; bases not matched to a gene: 8. CDR3 sequence: CASSLSRLAGYGTDTQYF. The CDR3 nucleotides are TGTGCCAGCAGCTTATCCCGACTAGCGGGATACGGCACAGATACGCAGTATTTT.

As to this clone: The sample holds other DNA sequences that translate to the same CDR3. The genes are TRBV30 and TRBJ1-1; perhaps TRBD1 as D (5 bases). Per the germline V gene, CDR1 is GTSNPN and CDR2 is SVGIG (reference sequence). CDR3 size: 13 residues. The ends were cut back, 0 bases at V and 2 bases at J, with 7 bases in the middle. The CDR3 DNA follows: TGTGCCTGGAGTGTGGGGGGAAACACTGAAGCTTTCTTT. It specifies CAWSVGGNTEAFF.

The V and J genes are TRBV28 and TRBJ1-3; D might be TRBD1 (5 bases). The V end lost 7 bases, the J end lost 1 base, and 14 bases lay between the germline ends. The CDR3 totals 15 residues. CDR1 and CDR2 from the germline V gene are MDHEN and SYDVKM. This chain's CDR3 is CASTPGDRSGNTIYF. CDR3 DNA: TGTGCCAGCACCCCGGGGGACCGTTCTGGAAACACCATATATTTT.

The chain recombines TRBV5-1 with TRBJ2-1, with 9 bases fitting TRBD2. Germline V gene lookup returns CDR1 SGHRS and CDR2 YFSETQ. This CDR3 contains 16 residues. The ends lost 4 bases at V and 7 bases at J; junction bases unmatched: 12. CDR3 in amino acids: CASSIAGREGINEQFF. CDR3 DNA sequence: TGCGCCAGCAGCATCGCTGGGCGGGAGGGTATAAATGAGCAGTTCTTC. The variable domain in full, completed from reference TRBV5-1 and TRBJ2-1, reads KAGVTQTPRYLIKTRGQQVTLSCSPISGHRSVSWYQQTPGQGLQFLFEYFSETQRNKGNFPGRFSGRQFSNSRSEMNVSTLELGDSALYLCASSIAGREGINEQFFGPGTRLTVL.

The V call is TRBV7-2, the J call TRBJ2-3, with D perhaps matching TRBD2 (6 bases). Trimming shortened V by 5 bases and J by 0 bases, and 15 bases separated the two germline ends. Germline CDR1 and CDR2: SGHTA and FQGNSA. The CDR3 totals 16 residues. CDR3 DNA: TGTGCCAGCAGCCCGAGAGCGGGTTTCAGCACAGATACGCAGTATTTT. It yields the protein CASSPRAGFSTDTQYF.

The sample holds one count of this clone. The V call is TRBV7-9, the J call TRBJ2-1, with a possible D match to TRBD1 (6 bases). Per the germline V gene, CDR1 is SEHNR and CDR2 is FQNEAQ (reference sequence). CDR3 size: 16 residues. Trimming took off 3 bases at V and 8 bases at J, with 20 bases between the two ends. CDR3 DNA: TGTGCCAGCAGCTTTCCCCCGCGACAGGTACGGCATGAGCAGTTCTTC. Translating it yields CASSFPPRQVRHEQFF.

The DNA for the CDR3 is TGTGCCAGTAGTACCGGCCCCAGCGGGGTGGGGTACGAGCAGTACTTC. It specifies CASSTGPSGVGYEQYF. The chain combines TRBV19 with TRBJ2-7; 7 bases are shared with TRBD2. This CDR3 is built from 16 residues. From germline, CDR1 is LNHDA and CDR2 SQIVND (reference sequence). V shed 4 bases, J shed 4 bases, and the junction held 13 bases outside the gene matches.

The chain joins TRBV7-9 to TRBJ1-5, with TRBD1 matching over 10 bases. The CDR3 is made up of 18 amino acids. Looked up from germline, CDR1 is SEHNR and CDR2 is FQNEAQ (reference sequence). Germline trimming cut 0 bases from V and 7 bases from J; bases unmatched to any gene: 12. CDR3 in amino acids: CASSLAPGQGRGGQPQHF. The CDR3 region has the DNA TGTGCCAGCAGCTTAGCCCCGGGACAGGGGAGGGGTGGACAGCCCCAGCATTTT.

V and J are TRBV6-5 and TRBJ2-1; 8 nucleotides match TRBD2. V was pared by 7 bases and J by 7 bases, with 9 bases of the junction left unmatched. Germline V gene lookup returns CDR1 MNHEY and CDR2 SVGAGI. This CDR3 is built from 14 residues. Here the CDR3 reads CASTGLAGLNEQFF. The CDR3, as DNA: TGTGCCAGCACCGGTCTAGCGGGTCTGAATGAGCAGTTCTTC.

V and J are TRBV15 and TRBJ2-4; no clear D. The ends were cut back, 3 bases at V and 2 bases at J, with 8 bases in the middle. Looked up from germline, CDR1 is LNHNV and CDR2 is YYDKDF (reference sequence). The CDR3 sequence is 14 residues long. In DNA form, the CDR3 reads TGTGCCACCAGCAGGTTTTCTTCCAAAAACATTCAGTACTTC. As protein: CATSRFSSKNIQYF.

V usage is TRBV4-3 and J usage is TRBJ2-5; D unresolved. Between the trimmed V and J ends, which lost 0 bases and 4 bases, there was a span of 12 bases. Looked up from germline, CDR1 is LGHNA and CDR2 is YSLEER. This CDR3 has 15 residues. CDR3 sequence reads: CASSQDYTSLETQYF. The CDR3 DNA reads as TGCGCCAGCAGCCAAGATTATACGAGCTTAGAGACCCAGTACTTC.

This clone was seen a single time. The chain employs TRBV5-1 and TRBJ2-1; 7 nucleotides align to TRBD2. Germline-derived CDR1 and CDR2 are SGHRS and YFSETQ. The CDR3 covers 15 residues. V shed 4 bases, J shed 4 bases, and the junction held 8 bases outside the gene matches. The CDR3 region is CASSPGLVGYNEQFF. CDR3 nucleotide sequence: TGCGCCAGCAGCCCTGGACTAGTCGGTTACAATGAGCAGTTCTTC.

The chain employs TRBV11-2 and TRBJ2-1; 11 nucleotides match TRBD2. Germline CDR1 is SGHAT and CDR2 is FQNNGV. The CDR3 has 15 amino acids. With 5 bases clipped from V and 5 bases from J, the junction kept 5 bases outside the gene matches. The CDR3 nucleotides read TGTGCCAGCAGCCCCGGGACTAGCGGAGACAATGAGCAGTTCTTC. This translates into CASSPGTSGDNEQFF.